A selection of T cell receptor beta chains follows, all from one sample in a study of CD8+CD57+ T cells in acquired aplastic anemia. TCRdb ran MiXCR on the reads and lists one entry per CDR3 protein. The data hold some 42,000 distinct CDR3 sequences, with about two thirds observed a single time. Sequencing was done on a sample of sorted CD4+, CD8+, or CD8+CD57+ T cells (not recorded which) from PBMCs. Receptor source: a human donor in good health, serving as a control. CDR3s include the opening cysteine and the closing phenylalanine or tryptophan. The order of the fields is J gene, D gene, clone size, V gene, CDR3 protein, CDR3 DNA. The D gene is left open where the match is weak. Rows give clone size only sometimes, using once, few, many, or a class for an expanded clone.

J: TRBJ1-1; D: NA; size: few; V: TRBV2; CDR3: CASSADGNTEAFF; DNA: TGTGCCAGCAGTGCGGACGGGAACACTGAAGCTTTCTTT
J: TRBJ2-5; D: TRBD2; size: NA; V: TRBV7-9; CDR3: CASSLQGGQETQYF; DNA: TGTGCCAGCAGCTTACAGGGAGGGCAAGAGACCCAGTACTTC
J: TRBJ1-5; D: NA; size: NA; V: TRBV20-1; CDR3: CSARPDRRNQPQHF; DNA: TGCAGTGCTAGACCGGACAGACGGAATCAGCCCCAGCATTTT
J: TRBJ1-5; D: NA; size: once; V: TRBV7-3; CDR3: CASSGSGNQPQHF; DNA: TGTGCCAGCAGCGGATCAGGGAATCAGCCCCAGCATTTT
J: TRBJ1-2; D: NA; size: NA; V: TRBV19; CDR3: CASSFETSGYTF; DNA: TGTGCCAGTAGTTTTGAGACCTCTGGCTACACCTTC
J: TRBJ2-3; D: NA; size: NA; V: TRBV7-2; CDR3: CASRGRGDTQYF; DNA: TGTGCCAGCAGGGGTCGGGGAGATACGCAGTATTTT
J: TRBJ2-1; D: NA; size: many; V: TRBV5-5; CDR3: CASSLGATALNEQFF; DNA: TGTGCCAGCAGCTTGGGTGCGACAGCCCTCAATGAGCAGTTCTTC
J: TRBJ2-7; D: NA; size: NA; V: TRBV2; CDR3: CASRGFSYEQYF; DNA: TGTGCCAGCAGGGGTTTCTCCTACGAGCAGTACTTC
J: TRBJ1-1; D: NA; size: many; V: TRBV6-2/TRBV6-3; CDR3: CASSYVRGMNTEAFF; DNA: TGTGCCAGCAGTTACGTCCGAGGAATGAACACTGAAGCTTTCTTT
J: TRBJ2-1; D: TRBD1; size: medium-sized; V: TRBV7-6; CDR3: CASSAGTGGYNEQFF; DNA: TGTGCCAGCAGCGCCGGGACAGGGGGGTACAATGAGCAGTTCTTC
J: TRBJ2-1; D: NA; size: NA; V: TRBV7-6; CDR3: CASSLDRTVYNEQFF; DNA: TGTGCCAGCAGCTTAGATCGGACAGTATACAATGAGCAGTTCTTC
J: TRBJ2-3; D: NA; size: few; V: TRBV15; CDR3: CATSREEGGVGTQYF; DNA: TGTGCCACCAGCAGAGAAGAGGGGGGGGTTGGTACGCAGTATTTT
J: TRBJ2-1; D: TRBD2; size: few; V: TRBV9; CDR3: CASSDAGGDEQFF; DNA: TGTGCCAGCAGCGACGCGGGGGGGGATGAGCAGTTCTTC
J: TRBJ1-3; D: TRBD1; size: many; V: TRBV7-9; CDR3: CASSTGTGRHANTIYF; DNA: TGTGCCAGCAGCACAGGGACAGGGAGGCATGCAAACACCATATATTTT
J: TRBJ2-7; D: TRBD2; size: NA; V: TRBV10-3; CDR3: CAISEIGGGAYEQYF; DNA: TGTGCCATCAGTGAGATAGGCGGGGGGGCCTACGAGCAGTACTTC
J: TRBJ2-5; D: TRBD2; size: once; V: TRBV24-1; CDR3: CATSDQGLAGRGTQYF; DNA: TGTGCCACCAGTGACCAGGGACTAGCGGGAAGGGGGACCCAGTACTTC
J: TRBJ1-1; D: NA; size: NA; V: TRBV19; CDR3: CASSAGALTEAFF; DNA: TGTGCCAGTAGCGCCGGGGCTCTCACTGAAGCTTTCTTT
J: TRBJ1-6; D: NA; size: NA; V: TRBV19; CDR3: CASSIDLHNNSPLHF; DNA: TGTGCCAGTAGTATAGATCTGCATAATAATTCACCCCTCCACTTT
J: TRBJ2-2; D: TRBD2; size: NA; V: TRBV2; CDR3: CASKGPSGGLNTGELFF; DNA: TGTGCCAGCAAGGGGCCCAGCGGGGGGCTGAACACCGGGGAGCTGTTTTTT
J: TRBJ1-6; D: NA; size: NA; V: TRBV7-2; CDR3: CASSPIGMSPLHF; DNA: TGTGCCAGCAGCCCTATAGGAATGTCACCCCTCCACTTT
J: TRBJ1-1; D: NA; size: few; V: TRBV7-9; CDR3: CASSLGVGTEAFF; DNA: TGTGCCAGCAGCTTAGGCGTTGGCACTGAAGCTTTCTTT
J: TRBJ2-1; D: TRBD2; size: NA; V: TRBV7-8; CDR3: CASSPFGGYNEQFF; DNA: TGTGCCAGCAGCCCCTTCGGGGGGTACAATGAGCAGTTCTTC
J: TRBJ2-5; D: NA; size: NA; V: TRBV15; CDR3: CATREGGETQYF; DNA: TGTGCCACCAGAGAGGGTGGGGAGACCCAGTACTTC
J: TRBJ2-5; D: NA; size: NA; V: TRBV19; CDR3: CASSLGEETQYF; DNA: TGTGCCAGTAGCCTCGGGGAGGAGACCCAGTACTTC
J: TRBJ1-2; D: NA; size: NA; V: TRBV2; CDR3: CASTAGGVGYGYTF; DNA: TGTGCCAGCACGGCTGGGGGAGTAGGGTATGGCTACACCTTC
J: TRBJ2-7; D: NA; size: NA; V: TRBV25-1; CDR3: CASSQDQEGPYSYEQYF; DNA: TGTGCCAGCAGCCAAGATCAGGAGGGGCCTTACTCCTACGAGCAGTACTTC
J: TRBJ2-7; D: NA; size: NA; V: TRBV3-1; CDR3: CASSQWRSYEQYF; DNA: TGTGCCAGCAGCCAATGGCGGTCCTACGAGCAGTACTTC
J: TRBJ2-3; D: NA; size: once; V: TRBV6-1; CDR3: CASEVGDTQYF; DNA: TGTGCCAGCGAGGTGGGGGATACGCAGTATTTT
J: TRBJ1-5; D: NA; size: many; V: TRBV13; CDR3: CASSLGAGDQPQHF; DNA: TGTGCCAGCAGCCTCGGGGCCGGCGATCAGCCCCAGCATTTT
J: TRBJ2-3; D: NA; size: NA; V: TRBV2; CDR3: CASSVGPGIDTQYF; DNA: TGTGCCAGCAGTGTGGGCCCAGGGATAGATACGCAGTATTTT
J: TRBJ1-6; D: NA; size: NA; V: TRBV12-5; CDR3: CASGQGPNSPLHF; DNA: TGTGCTAGTGGTCAGGGCCCAAATTCACCCCTCCACTTT
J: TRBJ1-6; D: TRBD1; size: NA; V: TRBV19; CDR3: CASSIGQGSSPLHF; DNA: TGTGCCAGTAGTATTGGACAGGGCAGTTCACCCCTCCACTTT
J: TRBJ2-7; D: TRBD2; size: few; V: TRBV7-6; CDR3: CASSTGLAGGEQYF; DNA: TGTGCCAGCAGCACGGGACTAGCGGGGGGCGAGCAGTACTTC
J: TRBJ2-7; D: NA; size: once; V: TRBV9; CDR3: CASSPSGRMYEQYF; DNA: TGTGCCAGCAGCCCTTCCGGGCGTATGTACGAGCAGTACTTC
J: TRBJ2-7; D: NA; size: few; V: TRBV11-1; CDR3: CASSSTGIAPPCSYEQYF; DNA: TGTGCCAGCAGCAGCACCGGGATTGCACCTCCGTGCTCCTACGAGCAGTACTTC
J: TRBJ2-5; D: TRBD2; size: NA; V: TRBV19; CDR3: CASSMSGEETQYF; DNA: TGTGCCAGTAGTATGAGCGGGGAGGAGACCCAGTACTTC
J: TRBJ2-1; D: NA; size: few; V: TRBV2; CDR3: CASARIGQFF; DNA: TGTGCCAGCGCCCGAATTGGGCAGTTCTTC
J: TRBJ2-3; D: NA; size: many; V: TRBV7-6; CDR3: CASSLATGGGTDTQYF; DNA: TGTGCCAGCAGCTTAGCGACCGGGGGTGGCACAGATACGCAGTATTTT
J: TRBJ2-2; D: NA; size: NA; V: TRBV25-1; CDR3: CASSPTANTGELFF; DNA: TGTGCCAGCAGTCCCACAGCGAACACCGGGGAGCTGTTTTTT
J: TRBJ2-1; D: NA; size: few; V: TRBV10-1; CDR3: CASSMTVNNEQFF; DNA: TGCGCCAGCAGTATGACAGTGAACAATGAGCAGTTCTTC
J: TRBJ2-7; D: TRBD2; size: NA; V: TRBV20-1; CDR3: CSASSGLAGYEQYF; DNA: TGCAGTGCTAGTAGCGGCCTAGCGGGCTACGAGCAGTACTTC
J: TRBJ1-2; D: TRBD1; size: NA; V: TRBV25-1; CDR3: CASSRKQGANYGYTF; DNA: TGTGCCAGCAGCCGTAAACAGGGGGCGAACTATGGCTACACCTTC